This passage covers 16 T cell receptor beta chains from one sample sequenced in a study of neurological immune-mediated disorders. Via MiXCR, TCRdb re-called the 5' RACE reads, giving one row per CDR3 protein. Of more than 100,000 distinct CDR3 sequences in the sample, less than 14% are singletons; the top ten hold under 3.5%. The time point denotes: longitudinal time-point 3. The sequencing sample was made of PBMCs. These TCRs come from a female donor with HTLV-1-associated myelopathy (HAM/TSP).

The table lists this clonotype with many counts. The chain is built from TRBV7-9 and TRBJ2-3; TRBD2 is a possible D gene (5 bases). V was clipped by 2 bases and J by 2 bases, with 17 bases between them. There are 17 residues in the CDR3. The germline V gene has CDR1 SEHNR and CDR2 FQNEAQ (reference sequence). CDR3 region: CASSLTRGSSLTDTQYF. CDR3 nucleotide sequence: TGTGCCAGCAGCTTAACGCGAGGGAGTTCCCTCACAGATACGCAGTATTTT.

As concerns this clonotype: Just one base apart from a much larger clone, this may be a read error. CDR3 bases: TGTGCCAGCAGCCCAGTTAACGCGTGGAACACTGAAGCTTTCTTT. Translation: CASSPVNAWNTEAFF. V is TRBV7-2 and J is TRBJ1-1; D gene uncertain. The ends were cut back, 5 bases at V and 1 base at J, with 14 bases in the middle. The CDR3 extends over 15 amino acids. Looked up from germline, CDR1 is SGHTA and CDR2 is FQGNSA. Drawing the rest from reference TRBV7-2 and TRBJ1-1, the complete variable domain is GAGVSQSPSNKVTEKGKDVELRCDPISGHTALYWYRQSLGQGLEFLIYFQGNSAPDKSGLPSDRFSAERTGGSVSTLTIQRTQQEDSAVYLCASSPVNAWNTEAFFGQGTRLTVV.

This clonotype was detected many times. J is TRBJ2-7 and V is TRBV7-2; TRBD1 aligns across 8 bases. The CDR3 spans 13 residues. CDR1 is SGHTA and CDR2 is FQGNSA in the germline V gene. With V trimmed by 6 bases and J by 4 bases, 5 bases remained unmatched. CDR3 coding DNA: TGTGCCAGCAGGGACAGGGAAGGGTACGAGCAGTACTTC. Translated, it gives CASRDREGYEQYF.

This clonotype occurred many times. V and J are TRBV24-1 and TRBJ2-3, with 10 bases lining up with TRBD1. V shed 10 bases and J 0 bases; nucleotides not matched to a gene: 3. The length of the CDR3 is 14 residues. Germline V gene sequence: CDR1 KGHDR, CDR2 SFDVKD. The DNA of the CDR3 is TGTGCCACTAGGGACAGGGGAAGCACAGATACGCAGTATTTT. Translation gives CATRDRGSTDTQYF.

This clonotype has more than one count but fewer than ten. This rearrangement joins TRBV5-6 to TRBJ2-7; D remains ambiguous. The CDR3 consists of 14 residues. CDR1 and CDR2 from the germline V gene are SGHDT and YYEEEE. Trimming left V 3 bases short and J 0 bases short, with 10 bases between. For the CDR3, the DNA is TGTGCCAGCAGCTCGGCCGGGCACTCCTACGAGCAGTACTTC. Translating gives CASSSAGHSYEQYF.

The table lists this clonotype with many counts. The chain has TRBV7-2 and TRBJ2-3, with a weak D call TRBD2 (6 bases). The ends were cut back, 3 bases at V and 8 bases at J, with 9 bases in the middle. CDR1 and CDR2 (germline): SGHTA, FQGNSA. The CDR3 extends over 12 amino acids. CDR3: CASSFLEGTQYF. CDR3 nucleotides: TGTGCCAGCAGCTTCTTGGAGGGTACGCAGTATTTT.

This clonotype came up many times. CDR3 amino acids: CASSLDPGLGNTIYF. The CDR3 DNA follows: TGCGCCAGCAGCTTGGATCCGGGTTTAGGAAACACCATATATTTT. This rearrangement joins TRBV5-1 to TRBJ1-3; D remains ambiguous. This CDR3 comprises 15 residues. V was cut by 0 bases and J by 4 bases, with 11 bases left in between. Per germline, CDR1 SGHRS and CDR2 YFSETQ.

This clonotype was seen many times. The chain uses TRBV5-1 and TRBJ1-1; 11 nucleotides align to TRBD1. CDR3 length equals 17 residues. The ends lost 2 bases at V and 5 bases at J; junction bases unmatched: 11. Germline V lookup: CDR1 SGHRS, CDR2 YFSETQ. In DNA, the CDR3 is TGCGCCAGCAGCTTTCTAGGACAGGGGGCTGGAGGGACTGAAGCTTTCTTT. Amino acid sequence: CASSFLGQGAGGTEAFF.

This clonotype was observed at least ten times. CDR3 sequence reads: CASSLGDLLETQYF. CDR3 DNA: TGCGCCAGCAGCTTGGGGGACTTACTGGAGACCCAGTACTTC. The chain couples TRBV5-1 to TRBJ2-5; the D gene is possibly TRBD2 (6 bases). CDR1 is SGHRS, CDR2 YFSETQ, per germline. Trimming removed 0 bases at V and 5 bases at J, with 11 bases between. The CDR3 length is 14 residues.

The sample holds many counts of this clonotype. The chain joins TRBV28 to TRBJ1-5; D ambiguous. There are 13 residues in the CDR3. CDR1 is MDHEN, CDR2 SYDVKM, per germline. V lost 3 bases and J lost 7, with 10 bases in between. The chain's CDR3 is CASSLHRRQPQHF. In DNA form, the CDR3 reads TGTGCCAGCAGTTTGCACAGAAGGCAGCCCCAGCATTTT.

Ten or more counts support this clonotype. The V call is TRBV12-3 or TRBV12-4, the J call TRBJ2-3, with 13 bases matching TRBD2. Trimming at V came to 5 bases and at J to 4 bases, leaving 3 bases not matched to a gene. This CDR3 contains 15 residues. CDR3 sequence (DNA): TGTGCCAGCAGTCGAGGGACTAGCGGGGCAGATACGCAGTATTTT. Amino acid sequence: CASSRGTSGADTQYF.

This clonotype was seen ten or more times. The rearrangement uses TRBV3-1 and TRBJ2-7, with 8 bases lining up with TRBD1. The CDR3 length is 14 residues. Germline CDR1 and CDR2: LGHDT and YNNKEL (reference sequence). With 5 bases clipped from V and 2 bases from J, the junction kept 5 bases outside the gene matches. The CDR3: CASSLRDRTYEQYF. CDR3 DNA sequence: TGTGCCAGCAGCTTACGGGACAGGACCTACGAGCAGTACTTC.

This rearrangement joins TRBV12-3 or TRBV12-4 to TRBJ1-5; 7 bases line up with TRBD1. J gave up 4 bases and V 5 bases, and 5 bases lay outside the gene matches. The CDR3 is made up of 14 amino acids. Here the CDR3 DNA reads TGTGCCAGCAGTCCCGGGACAGTGAATCAGCCCCAGCATTTT. The encoded protein is CASSPGTVNQPQHF.

This clonotype has ten or more counts. This chain connects TRBV20-1 to TRBJ2-5, with D tentatively TRBD2 (6 bases). Trimming took 6 bases from V and 5 from J, leaving 16 bases between them. The CDR3 runs 13 residues. CDR1 DFQATT and CDR2 SNEGSKA come from the germline V gene (reference sequence). The CDR3 nucleotides are TGCAGTGCGCAATTCCTAGCGCGCGAGACCCAGTACTTC. It encodes CSAQFLARETQYF.

This clonotype was detected only a few times. The chain carries TRBV5-5 and TRBJ2-2, with D maybe TRBD2 (6 bases). The CDR3 sequence is 16 residues long. The germline V gene encodes CDR1 SGHKS and CDR2 YYEKEE (reference sequence). The ends were cut back, 4 bases at V and 5 bases at J, with 18 bases in the middle. The CDR3 DNA is TGTGCCAGCAGCCCGGAGGGGTTAAGGCTGACCGGGGAGCTGTTTTTT. The encoded protein is CASSPEGLRLTGELFF.

This clonotype was seen many times. V and J are TRBV20-1 and TRBJ1-1; tentative D call: TRBD1 (5 bases). V dropped 3 bases and J dropped 6 bases, with 8 bases sitting between them. This CDR3 region has 11 residues. CDR1 is DFQATT, CDR2 SNEGSKA, per germline (reference sequence). DNA of the CDR3: TGCAGTGCTAGGTGGGGGGCTGAAGCTTTCTTT. Its translation: CSARWGAEAFF.